The entry below gives a single TCR beta chain sequence along with its context. Its antigen remains unidentified. Trimming cost V 4 bases and J 6 bases; bases outside gene matches: 8. Germline V gene sequence: CDR1 SGHRS, CDR2 YFSETQ. The CDR3 has 15 amino acids. It was RNA transcripts that yielded the amplified TCR beta CDR3 regions. When the TCR CDR3 underwent first-round RT-PCR, the HTBI primer set was used. In TCRdb, the multiplex PCR reads were re-called with MiXCR into one record per CDR3 protein. Of a few hundred thousand distinct CDR3 sequences listed, 13% to 15% were seen once; the top ten hold over 15%. The data derive from a study of T cells in Graves' hyperthyroidism and ophthalmopathy. Study summary: Peripheral blood was secured at the point of initial diagnosis, before any treatment.

Notes on the study in general: Also found in blood were most expanded thyroid clonotypes above 0.001. Using 13 V-J features, a model discriminated ophthalmopathy from stable hyperthyroidism.

Recently diagnosed hyperthyroidism of less than 2 months' duration affected patients aged 18 to 65. The sequence was collected from a woman between 18 and 30 years old with Graves' hyperthyroidism. What was sequenced was blood. The gene calls are TRBV5-1 and TRBJ2-1; TRBD2 matches at 9 bases. The chain's CDR3 is CASSPLAGMINEQFF. The CDR3 DNA is TGCGCCAGCAGCCCCCTAGCGGGAATGATCAATGAGCAGTTCTTC.